This T cell receptor beta chain derives from a study of high-grade serous ovarian cancer treatment subgroups. The tumor samples were collected prior to definitive surgery or chemotherapy. Some clones are missing from TCRdb's copy, which holds only in-frame ones; the method was immunoSEQ multiplex PCR. Of approximately 980 clones listed, roughly three quarters were seen once; the top ten hold roughly 9.8%. The CDR3 totals 14 residues. CDR1 and CDR2 (germline): LNHDA, SQIVND (reference sequence). Trimming at V came to 7 bases and at J to 5 bases, leaving 6 bases not matched to a gene. The chain recombines TRBV19 with TRBJ1-5; 9 nucleotides agree with TRBD1. The sample taken for sequencing was tumor tissue. The sequence was obtained from a human donor with high-grade serous ovarian cancer. CDR3 loop: CASTPGQGHQPQHF. For the CDR3, the DNA is TGTGCCAGTACTCCGGGACAGGGACATCAGCCCCAGCATTTT. Looking up the rest from reference TRBV19 and TRBJ1-5 gives the full variable domain: DGGITQSPKYLFRKEGQNVTLSCEQNLNHDAMYWYRQDPGQGLRLIYYSQIVNDFQKGDIAEGYSVSREKKESFPLTVTSAQKNPTAFYLCASTPGQGHQPQHFGDGTRLSIL.